This T cell receptor (beta chain) derives from a study of shared clonotypes between healthy human individuals. Across the study: Per donor, three plates held CD4 naive cells, three held CD4 memory, two held CD8 naive and one held CD8 memory. Whole-study results and caveats: Across several donors, naive CD4 shared approximately 4.5%, naive CD8 less than 4%, memory CD4 2.3%, memory CD8 roughly 0.37%. Generation probabilities were higher for clonotypes shared across all four sorted-subset donors than for unshared ones.

The V and J ends lost 4 bases and 10 bases, in that order; junction bases with no gene match: 14. Germline V CDR1 and CDR2: SGHAT, FQNNGV. This CDR3 has 17 amino acids. Details on this clone: Its cognate antigen is unknown.

Source study methods: Filtering differed, since immunoSEQ gave only junction sequences and no quality scores. The protocol was immunoSEQ multiplex PCR, while the TCRdb copy is restricted to in-frame clones and leaves out a portion. The V and J calls and clone size are taken from that table; D and trimming were inferred from the DNA. The sample includes fewer than 2.5 million clones, approximately 93% of them seen just once. This receptor was obtained from a man between 18 and 29 years old in good health. Some clones in this sample may be carry-over from other donors' samples. V usage is TRBV11-2 and J usage is TRBJ2-1; 12 bases agree with TRBD2. Sequencing was performed on naive CD4+ T cells from PBMCs. Indicated subset: CD45RA+ positively selected. CDR3 nucleotides: TGTGCCAGCAGCTCCCCCGGCCAGGCTAGCGGGAGGGGGGAGCAGTTCTTC. As protein: CASSSPGQASGRGEQFF.